This T cell receptor (beta chain) originates from a study of blood T cell repertoires in COVID-19. Background on the study: T cells, B-cell-depleted T cells, or PBMCs supplied cDNA or gDNA.

Germline values: CDR1 LNHDA, CDR2 SQIVND (reference sequence). This CDR3 is 13 amino acids long. V dropped 4 bases and J dropped 1 base, with 7 bases sitting between them. In the source study's methods: Amplification of reference gene primers provided the estimated nucleated cell counts. Sequencing used immunoSEQ multiplex PCR; TCRdb keeps in-frame clones, though not all of them. D and trimming come from the DNA, and the V and J calls and clone size come from that table. The sample holds under 140,000 clones, about 79% seen once. Sequenced input: peripheral blood. The chain joins TRBV19 to TRBJ1-1, with D perhaps TRBD1 (6 bases). The TCR sequence derives from an elderly woman with active or convalescent COVID-19. In DNA form, the CDR3 reads TGTGCCAGTAGTAAACAGGGGAACACTGAAGCTTTCTTT. Amino acids: CASSKQGNTEAFF.